This T cell receptor (beta chain) was obtained from a study of cytomegalovirus exposure and HLA in healthy donors. Study observations and caveats: From TCR beta sequences, most subjects' HLA-A and HLA-B alleles were reportedly predicted accurately.

On this clone: The antigen is undetermined.

V gave up 0 bases and J gave up 4 bases; unmatched junction bases: 9. The CDR3 extends over 17 amino acids. In germline, CDR1 is SGHRS, CDR2 YFSETQ. It was with 60 Vbeta and 13 Jbeta primers that the PCR ran. TCRdb's table, derived via immunoSEQ multiplex PCR, lists solely in-frame clones and lacks some. This table has around 200,000 clones, 75% to 85% appearing once. What was sequenced was PBMCs. The TCR comes from a woman aged 60-75 years in good health and CMV-seropositive. The chain has TRBV5-1 and TRBJ1-4; 7 nucleotides line up with TRBD1. The CDR3 DNA reads TGCGCCAGCAGCTTGGGGGATCGGAACAGGGGTAATGAAAAACTGTTTTTT. This codes for CASSLGDRNRGNEKLFF.